This TCR beta chain derives from a study of blood T cell repertoires in COVID-19. About the research overall: The United States, Italy and Spain supplied acute and convalescent COVID-19 samples. Sample material is recorded as cDNA or gDNA derived from T cells, B-cell-depleted T cells, or PBMCs.

CDR1 is SEHNR and CDR2 is FQNEAQ in the germline V gene (reference sequence). Trimming removed 7 bases from V and 3 bases from J; junction bases left unmatched: 7. The CDR3 is 15 amino acids. As originally analysed: Amplifying reference gene primers gave estimates of nucleated cell counts. Repertoires were generated with immunoSEQ multiplex PCR, while TCRdb's copy carries only in-frame clones and drops some. Clone size and V and J calls were adopted from that table, with D and trimming inferred from the DNA. The data contain 300,000 to 350,000 clones, around 91% of them seen just once; the ten biggest clones take up 2.5% to 4%.

The receptor was derived from a young woman who had recovered from COVID-19. The specimen sequenced was peripheral blood. This rearrangement joins TRBV7-9 to TRBJ2-2, with TRBD1 matching over 8 bases. The CDR3, as DNA: TGTGCCAGCACCCCGACAGGGGATTACACCGGGGAGCTGTTTTTT. It specifies CASTPTGDYTGELFF.